These T cell receptor beta chains were read from a single sample in a study of T cells in Graves' hyperthyroidism and ophthalmopathy. In TCRdb, the multiplex PCR reads were re-called with MiXCR into one record per CDR3 protein. Found here are some 500,000 distinct CDR3 sequences, less than 25% of them singletons; the top ten hold roughly 10%. Sequencing was performed on blood. Receptors originate from a woman aged 25 to 45 with Graves' ophthalmopathy. The CDR3 runs from the conserved cysteine through the conserved F or W. D genes are given only for firm matches. The size field is filled for only some rows; it gives once, few, many or a size class.

CDR3 protein	CDR3 DNA	D gene	clone size	V gene	J gene
CAWSVPRQGAGYGYTF	TGTGCCTGGAGTGTGCCCCGACAGGGGGCTGGGTATGGCTACACCTTC	TRBD1	many	TRBV30	TRBJ1-2
CASSDPSGANVLTF	TGTGCCAGCAGTGACCCCTCTGGGGCCAACGTCCTGACTTTC	-	many	TRBV6-1	TRBJ2-6
CASRGQSSGNTIYF	TGTGCCAGCAGGGGACAAAGCTCTGGAAACACCATATATTTT	-	-	TRBV12-3/TRBV12-4	TRBJ1-3
CAWRTPPGERENTEAFF	TGTGCCTGGAGGACGCCCCCAGGGGAAAGGGAGAACACTGAAGCTTTCTTT	-	many	TRBV30	TRBJ1-1
CSVGHQNTEAFF	TGCAGCGTTGGGCACCAGAACACTGAAGCTTTCTTT	-	few	TRBV29-1	TRBJ1-1
CASSTGVPEAFF	TGTGCCAGCAGTACAGGGGTACCTGAAGCTTTCTTT	TRBD1	many	TRBV6-2/TRBV6-3	TRBJ1-1
CAISETNIGKTQYF	TGTGCCATCAGTGAAACTAATATCGGGAAGACCCAGTACTTC	-	few	TRBV10-3	TRBJ2-5
CASSSTGYGGELFF	TGTGCCAGCAGTTCGACAGGGTACGGCGGGGAGCTGTTTTTT	TRBD1	-	TRBV6-5	TRBJ2-2
CASSQDYQGAYGYTF	TGTGCCAGCAGCCAAGATTATCAGGGGGCCTATGGCTACACCTTC	TRBD1	few	TRBV4-2	TRBJ1-2
CASSGQVGEQYF	TGTGCCAGCTCGGGACAAGTCGGCGAGCAGTACTTC	-	many	TRBV18	TRBJ2-7
CASSGRAPRPGELFF	TGTGCCAGCAGCGGCAGGGCCCCCCGGCCCGGGGAGCTGTTTTTT	-	-	TRBV7-8	TRBJ2-2
CASIPRANTGELFF	TGTGCCAGCATCCCGAGAGCGAACACCGGGGAGCTGTTTTTT	-	-	TRBV7-9	TRBJ2-2
CASSKPGLAGETQYF	TGTGCCAGCAGTAAACCGGGACTAGCGGGAGAGACCCAGTACTTC	TRBD2	-	TRBV6-1	TRBJ2-5
CASRRNRGRDSPLHF	TGTGCCAGCAGGAGGAACAGGGGGCGGGATTCACCCCTCCACTTT	TRBD1	many	TRBV6-1	TRBJ1-6
CSALDRISYEQYF	TGCAGTGCCCTGGACAGGATTTCCTACGAGCAGTACTTC	TRBD1	many	TRBV20-1	TRBJ2-7
CAISESRGPQHF	TGTGCCATCAGTGAGTCGCGGGGGCCCCAGCATTTT	-	-	TRBV10-3	TRBJ1-5
CAISGGQGHEQYF	TGTGCCATCAGTGGGGGACAGGGGCACGAGCAGTACTTC	TRBD1	once	TRBV10-3	TRBJ2-7
CASSYTGSTGELFF	TGTGCCAGCAGTTACACAGGGAGCACCGGGGAGCTGTTTTTT	-	many	TRBV6-5	TRBJ2-2
CAWSARGGLDEQYF	TGTGCCTGGAGTGCGCGGGGGGGCCTCGACGAGCAGTACTTC	TRBD2	-	TRBV30	TRBJ2-7
CASSPGTSVGEQYF	TGTGCCAGCAGTCCCGGGACTAGTGTGGGGGAGCAGTACTTC	TRBD2	many	TRBV12-3/TRBV12-4	TRBJ2-7
CASRRLAGAGDSGELFF	TGCGCCAGCAGACGACTAGCGGGGGCGGGGGATTCCGGGGAGCTGTTTTTT	TRBD2	-	TRBV10-2	TRBJ2-2
CASSQTGGSNQPQHF	TGTGCCAGCAGTCAGACAGGGGGTAGCAATCAGCCCCAGCATTTT	TRBD1	many	TRBV2	TRBJ1-5
CASSHNGGGSEGYTF	TGTGCCAGCAGCCATAATGGGGGTGGGTCGGAAGGCTACACCTTC	-	few	TRBV4-2	TRBJ1-2